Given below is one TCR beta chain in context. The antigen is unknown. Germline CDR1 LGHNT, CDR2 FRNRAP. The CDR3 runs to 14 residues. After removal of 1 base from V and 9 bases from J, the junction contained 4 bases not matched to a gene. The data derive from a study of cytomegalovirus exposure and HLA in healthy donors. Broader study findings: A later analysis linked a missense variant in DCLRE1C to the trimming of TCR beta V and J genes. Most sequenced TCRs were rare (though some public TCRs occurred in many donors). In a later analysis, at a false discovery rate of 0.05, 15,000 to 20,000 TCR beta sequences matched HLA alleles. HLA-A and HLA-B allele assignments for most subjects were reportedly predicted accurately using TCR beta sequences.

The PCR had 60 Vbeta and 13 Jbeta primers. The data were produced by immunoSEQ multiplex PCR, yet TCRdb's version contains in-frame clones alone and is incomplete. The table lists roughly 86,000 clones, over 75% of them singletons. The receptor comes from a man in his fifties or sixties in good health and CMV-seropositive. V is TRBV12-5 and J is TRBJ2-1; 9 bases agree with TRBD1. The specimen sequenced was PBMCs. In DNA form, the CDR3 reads TGTGCTAGTGGTTTGGGAACAGGGGGCAGTGAGCAGTTCTTC. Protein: CASGLGTGGSEQFF.